The source of this T cell receptor (beta chain) is a study of T cells after somatic rescue of genetic block (dated by TCRdb to 2019 to 2021). Background on the whole study: The study assessed how robust, over the long term, a T-cell system was when the system had developed through somatic rescue of a genetic block in T-cell development.

Library preparation employed the immunoSEQ multiplex PCR assay. Sourced from immuneACCESS, this table was stored by TCRdb with only in-frame sequences that have V and J called. A share of the clones is absent; for the studies checked, an unresolved V gene accounts for under half, and the remainder has no known explanation. The sample data list about 15,000 clones, and approximately 72% of these were observed just once. The ten largest clones take up 14% of the sample. Points on this clone: What this receptor recognizes is not known. An end of the junction does not agree with germline; a read error may underlie this. Additional DNA sequences in this sample encode the identical CDR3.

Input material: peripheral blood mononuclear cells (PBMCs). This sequence originates from a boy aged 5 to 17.

CDR3 loop: CASSLGQSTDTQYF. The nucleotides are TGCGCCAGCAGCTTGGGGCAAAGCACCGATACGCAGTATTTT. The rearranged segments are TRBV5-1 and TRBJ2-3, with the D gene not confidently named. The germline V gene sets CDR1 to SGHRS and CDR2 to YFSETQ. The CDR3 numbers 14 residues from cysteine through phenylalanine. Solely the CDR3 DNA is kept, with 42 bases framed from the first base.